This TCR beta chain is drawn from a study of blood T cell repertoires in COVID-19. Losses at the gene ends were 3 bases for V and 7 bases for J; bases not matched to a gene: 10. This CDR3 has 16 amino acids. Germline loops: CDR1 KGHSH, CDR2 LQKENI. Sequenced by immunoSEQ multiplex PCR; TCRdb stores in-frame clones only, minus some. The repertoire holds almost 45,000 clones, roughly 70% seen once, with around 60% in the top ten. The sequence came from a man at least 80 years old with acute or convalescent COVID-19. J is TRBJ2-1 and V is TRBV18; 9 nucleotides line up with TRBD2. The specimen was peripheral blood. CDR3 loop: CASSPPGSGRGNEQFF. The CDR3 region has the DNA TGTGCCAGCTCACCCCCAGGTAGCGGGAGAGGAAATGAGCAGTTCTTC.